The rows below give T cell receptor beta chains drawn from one sample of a study of identical twins. Via MiXCR, TCRdb re-called the 5' RACE reads, giving one row per CDR3 protein. The sample includes roughly 1,500,000 distinct CDR3 sequences, about 30% of them seen just once. Sequenced sample: cord blood. The receptors stem from a newborn girl in good health. Each CDR3 is given without its conserved first and last residue. The order of the fields is clone size, V gene, J gene, CDR3 protein. Size values are once, few and many counts, or a class for expanded clones, and some rows have none.

>many|TRBV27|TRBJ2-7
ASSHRFPAYEQY
>.|TRBV7-2|TRBJ1-2
ASNLDRGHGYT
>few|TRBV12-3/TRBV12-4|TRBJ2-3
ASTPTLAGGTDTQY
>.|TRBV20-1|TRBJ2-1
SANSGGANNEQF
>once|TRBV4-1|TRBJ1-5
ASSSSVTSNQPQH
>few|TRBV7-9|TRBJ1-5
ASSLVGGQTSNQPQH
>.|TRBV3-1|TRBJ1-2
ASSQEYSSGGHANYGYT
>few|TRBV14|TRBJ1-4
ASSQDGVREKLF
>many|TRBV5-1|TRBJ2-7
ASSLEGQRYYEQY
>many|TRBV6-5|TRBJ2-5
ASSYSRWVQETQY
>.|TRBV7-8|TRBJ2-1
ASSPQLPYYNEQF
>once|TRBV21-1|TRBJ2-1
ASPTETSGKPYEQF
>.|TRBV6-5|TRBJ1-6
ASSYGGVYNSPLH
>.|TRBV6-5|TRBJ2-2
ASSARVPGELF
>.|TRBV6-5|TRBJ2-3
ASSYSWGDSPPSTDTRY
>.|TRBV7-9|TRBJ1-1
ASSLGTEPNTEAF
>.|TRBV3-1|TRBJ2-1
ASSHNRGEQF
>.|TRBV10-3|TRBJ2-3
AISGLADTTDTQY
>.|TRBV12-3/TRBV12-4|TRBJ2-3
ASSLWGAGTDTQY
>.|TRBV7-8|TRBJ2-3
ASSLVSNSGGFGSDTQY
>few|TRBV4-2|TRBJ2-7
ASSRWTGSYEQY
>.|TRBV4-2|TRBJ2-2
ASSRLGDTGELF
>many|TRBV12-3/TRBV12-4|TRBJ1-2
ASSPSSGSYGYT
>.|TRBV9|TRBJ2-7
ASSVVVGKGTCDSYEQY
>few|TRBV6-1|TRBJ2-2
ASSPLDGTGNTGELF
>.|TRBV4-1|TRBJ2-1
ASRQTPGTRYNEQF
>few|TRBV20-1|TRBJ1-1
SAGRGAEAF
>few|TRBV10-3|TRBJ2-7
ATLELGSPTYEQY
>.|TRBV6-5|TRBJ2-1
ASSLPGQALNEQF
>.|TRBV20-1|TRBJ1-1
SARDARTANTEAF
>once|TRBV24-1|TRBJ2-7
ATSDFMHEQY
>many|TRBV5-1|TRBJ2-1
ASSNSGLAGGTQF
>.|TRBV5-1|TRBJ1-1
ASSPWSGPNTEAF
>few|TRBV14|TRBJ2-3
ASSHAGGWTDTQY
>.|TRBV7-2|TRBJ1-2
ASSLAGAANYGYT
>.|TRBV5-1|TRBJ2-7
ASSLDTPGSYEQY
>.|TRBV28|TRBJ2-7
ASSLGTTDYEQY
>few|TRBV6-1|TRBJ1-4
ASSDTWTGGRFKLF
>few|TRBV20-1|TRBJ1-2
SANTGTGVIYGYT
>few|TRBV4-1|TRBJ2-7
ASSLESGQTYSYEQY
>.|TRBV5-1|TRBJ2-3
ASSRGLAGGSGTDTQY
>.|TRBV5-1|TRBJ2-5
ASSWGTAAVAQY
>.|TRBV28|TRBJ1-2
ASSSLGGAFYGHT
>few|TRBV5-5|TRBJ2-5
ASSQRPWEETQY
>.|TRBV30|TRBJ1-2
AWRDRGFYGYT
>.|TRBV20-1|TRBJ2-7
SASLAGAEQY
>once|TRBV6-2/TRBV6-3|TRBJ2-1
ASRDPGLRQF
>few|TRBV5-1|TRBJ2-3
ASSLEASGGNTQY
>.|TRBV7-9|TRBJ2-4
ASSLGSGAIGIQY
>few|TRBV24-1|TRBJ2-1
ATSERLPTNQQF
>few|TRBV5-1|TRBJ2-3
ASSGTSDFGTDTQY
>.|TRBV3-1|TRBJ1-2
ASSQSDFGYGYT
>once|TRBV4-1|TRBJ2-4
ASSQELAVRYEHY
>many|TRBV28|TRBJ2-5
ASSFPSGQETQY
>many|TRBV4-1|TRBJ2-3
ASSQTGLAQY
>few|TRBV10-3|TRBJ2-1
AISESGRRTGNEQF
>.|TRBV27|TRBJ2-1
ASKGDRSSYNGQF
>few|TRBV6-1|TRBJ2-1
ASSEVGAGGYNEQF